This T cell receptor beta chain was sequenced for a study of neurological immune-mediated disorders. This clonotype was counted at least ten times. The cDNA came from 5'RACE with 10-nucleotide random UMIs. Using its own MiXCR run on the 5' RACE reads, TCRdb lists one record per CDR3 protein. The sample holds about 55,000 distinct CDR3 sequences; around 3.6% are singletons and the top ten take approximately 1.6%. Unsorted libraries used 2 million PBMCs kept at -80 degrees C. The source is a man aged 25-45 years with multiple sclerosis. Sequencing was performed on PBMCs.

CDR3 in DNA: TGTGCCAGCAGTCCCACCCCAGGGGGCCGTAGCTACGAGCAGTACTTC. Translating gives CASSPTPGGRSYEQYF. The V call is TRBV6-5, the J call TRBJ2-7; TRBD1 matches 8 bases. The germline V gene has CDR1 MNHEY and CDR2 SVGAGI. J was trimmed by 3 bases and V by 5 bases; bases with no gene match: 12. The CDR3 runs to 16 residues.